What follows is one TCR beta chain and its context. This record belongs to a study of blood T cell repertoires in COVID-19. The wider study: From T cells, B-cell-depleted T cells, or PBMCs came the material, which was cDNA or gDNA.

This CDR3 spans 14 amino acids. V lost 4 bases, J lost 7 bases, and 14 bases lay in between. Looked up from germline, CDR1 is SGHRS and CDR2 is YFSETQ. TCRdb's copy holds only in-frame clones and misses some; the assay was immunoSEQ multiplex PCR. The sample carries approximately 65,000 clones, roughly 87% recorded once. The sample taken for sequencing was peripheral blood. This chain links TRBV5-1 with TRBJ1-4; D may be TRBD1 (5 bases). This TCR derives from a man in his forties or fifties with COVID-19, enrolled during active disease. Written as DNA, the CDR3 is TGCGCCAGCAGCCTCGACAGAGTAATTGAAAAACTGTTTTTT. Translation: CASSLDRVIEKLFF.